This T cell receptor beta chain was profiled in a study of cytomegalovirus exposure and HLA in healthy donors. Germline CDR1 is SGHNT and CDR2 is YENEEA. V gave up 5 bases and J gave up 0 bases; unmatched junction bases: 6. There are 16 residues in the CDR3. Points on this clone: Its antigen is not identified.

Use of 60 Vbeta and 13 Jbeta primers characterized the PCR. The protocol was immunoSEQ multiplex PCR, while the TCRdb copy is restricted to in-frame clones and leaves out a portion. The profile shows approximately 150,000 clones, over 75% of them singletons. Notes on the study in general: An analysis done earlier found most TCR beta V segments productive about 90% or about 30% of the time.

Sequencing input: PBMCs. The TCR originated in a woman aged 40 to 49 in good health and CMV-seronegative. The rearrangement uses TRBV11-3 and TRBJ2-1, with 8 bases fitting TRBD2. CDR3 residues: CASSPRLAFSYNEQFF. Written as DNA, the CDR3 is TGTGCCAGCAGCCCCCGACTAGCGTTCTCCTACAATGAGCAGTTCTTC.